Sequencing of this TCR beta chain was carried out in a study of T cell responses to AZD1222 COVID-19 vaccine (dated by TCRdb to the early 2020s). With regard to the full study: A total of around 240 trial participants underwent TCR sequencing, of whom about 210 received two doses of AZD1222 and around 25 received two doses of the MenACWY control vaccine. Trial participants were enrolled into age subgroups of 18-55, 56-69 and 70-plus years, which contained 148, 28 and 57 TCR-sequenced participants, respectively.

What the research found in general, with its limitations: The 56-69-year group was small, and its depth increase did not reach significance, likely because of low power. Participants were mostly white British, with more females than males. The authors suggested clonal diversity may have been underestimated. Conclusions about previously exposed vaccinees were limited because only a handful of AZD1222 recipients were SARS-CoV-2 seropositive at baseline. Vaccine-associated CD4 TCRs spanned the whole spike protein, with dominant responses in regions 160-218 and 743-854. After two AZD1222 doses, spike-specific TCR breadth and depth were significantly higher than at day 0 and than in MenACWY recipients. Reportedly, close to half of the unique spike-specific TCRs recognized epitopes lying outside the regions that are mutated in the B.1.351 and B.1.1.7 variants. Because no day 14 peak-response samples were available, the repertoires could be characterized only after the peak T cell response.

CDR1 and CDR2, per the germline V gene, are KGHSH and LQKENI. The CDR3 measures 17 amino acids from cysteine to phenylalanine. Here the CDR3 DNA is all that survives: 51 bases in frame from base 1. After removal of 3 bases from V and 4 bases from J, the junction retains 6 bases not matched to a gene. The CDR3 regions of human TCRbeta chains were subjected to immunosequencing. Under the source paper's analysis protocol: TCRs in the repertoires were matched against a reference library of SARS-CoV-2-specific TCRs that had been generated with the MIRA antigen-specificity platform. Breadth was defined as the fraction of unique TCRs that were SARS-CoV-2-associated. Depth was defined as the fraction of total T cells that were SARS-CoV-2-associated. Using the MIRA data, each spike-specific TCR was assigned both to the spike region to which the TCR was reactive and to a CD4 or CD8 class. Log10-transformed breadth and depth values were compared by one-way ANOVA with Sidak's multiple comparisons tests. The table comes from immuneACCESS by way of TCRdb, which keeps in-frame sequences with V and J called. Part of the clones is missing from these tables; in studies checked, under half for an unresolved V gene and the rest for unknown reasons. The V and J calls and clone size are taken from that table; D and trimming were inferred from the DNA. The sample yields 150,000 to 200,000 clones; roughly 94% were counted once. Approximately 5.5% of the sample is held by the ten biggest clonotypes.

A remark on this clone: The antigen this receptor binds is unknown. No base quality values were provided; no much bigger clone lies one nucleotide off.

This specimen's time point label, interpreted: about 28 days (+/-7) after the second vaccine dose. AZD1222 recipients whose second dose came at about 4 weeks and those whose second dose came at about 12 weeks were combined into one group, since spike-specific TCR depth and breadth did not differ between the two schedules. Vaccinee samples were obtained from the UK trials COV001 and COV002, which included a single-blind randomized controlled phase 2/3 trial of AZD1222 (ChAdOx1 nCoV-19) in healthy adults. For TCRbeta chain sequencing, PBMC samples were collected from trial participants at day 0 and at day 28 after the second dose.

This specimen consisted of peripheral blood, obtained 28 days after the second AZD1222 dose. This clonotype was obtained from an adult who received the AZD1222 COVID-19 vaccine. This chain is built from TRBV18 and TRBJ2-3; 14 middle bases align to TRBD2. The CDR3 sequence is CASSPVGLAGVADTQYF. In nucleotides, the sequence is TGTGCCAGCTCACCGGTGGGACTAGCGGGAGTTGCAGATACGCAGTATTTT.